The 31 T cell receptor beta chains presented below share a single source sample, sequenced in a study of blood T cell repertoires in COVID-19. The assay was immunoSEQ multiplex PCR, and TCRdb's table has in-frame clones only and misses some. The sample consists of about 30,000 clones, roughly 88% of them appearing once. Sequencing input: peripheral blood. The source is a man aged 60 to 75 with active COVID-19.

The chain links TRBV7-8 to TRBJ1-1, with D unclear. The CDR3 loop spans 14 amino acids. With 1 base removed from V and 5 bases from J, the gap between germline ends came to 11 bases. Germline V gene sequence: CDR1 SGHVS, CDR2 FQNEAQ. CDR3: CASSLDLRRTEAFF. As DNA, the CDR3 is TGTGCCAGCAGCTTAGATCTGCGGAGGACTGAAGCTTTCTTT.

DNA of the CDR3: TGTGCCAGCAGCTTGGGGGGACTAGAGCAGTACTTC. Its protein is CASSLGGLEQYF. The chain links TRBV5-4 to TRBJ2-7; TRBD2 aligns across 7 bases. The CDR3 is 12 amino acids. V shed 0 bases and J 7 bases; nucleotides not matched to a gene: 1. Germline V lookup: CDR1 SGHNT, CDR2 YYREEE (reference sequence).

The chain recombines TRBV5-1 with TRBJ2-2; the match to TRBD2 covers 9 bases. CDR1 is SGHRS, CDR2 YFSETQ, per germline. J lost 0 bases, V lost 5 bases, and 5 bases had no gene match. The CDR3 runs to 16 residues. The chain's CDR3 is CASSTAGGANTGELFF. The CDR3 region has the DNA TGCGCCAGCAGTACCGCGGGAGGGGCGAACACCGGGGAGCTGTTTTTT.

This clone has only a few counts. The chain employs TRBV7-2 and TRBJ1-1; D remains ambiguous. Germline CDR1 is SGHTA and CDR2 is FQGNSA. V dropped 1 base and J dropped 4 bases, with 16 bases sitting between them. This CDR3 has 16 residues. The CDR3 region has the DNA TGTGCCAGCAGCTTAGGCCGCCGGAGGCTGATCACTGAAGCTTTCTTT. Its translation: CASSLGRRRLITEAFF.

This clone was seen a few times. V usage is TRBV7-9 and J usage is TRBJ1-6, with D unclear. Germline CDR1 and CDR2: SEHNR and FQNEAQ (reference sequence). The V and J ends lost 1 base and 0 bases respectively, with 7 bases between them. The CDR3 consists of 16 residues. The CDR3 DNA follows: TGTGCCAGCAGCTTAGGAGGGAGCTCCTATAATTCACCCCTCCACTTT. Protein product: CASSLGGSSYNSPLHF.

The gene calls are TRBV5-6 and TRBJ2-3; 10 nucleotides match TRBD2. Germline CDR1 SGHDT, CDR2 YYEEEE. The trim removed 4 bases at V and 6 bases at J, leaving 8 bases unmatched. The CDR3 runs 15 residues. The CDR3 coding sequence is TGTGCCAGCAGCGCCTCCGGGACTAGCGTCGATACGCAGTATTTT. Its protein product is CASSASGTSVDTQYF.

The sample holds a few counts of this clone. The CDR3 reads CAGQNTGGTEAFF. The CDR3, as DNA: TGTGCCGGACAAAATACAGGGGGTACTGAAGCTTTCTTT. The genes are TRBV2 and TRBJ1-1, with TRBD1 matching over 8 bases. Germline trimming cut 11 bases from V and 5 bases from J; bases unmatched to any gene: 10. The germline CDR1 and CDR2 sequences are SNHLY and FYNNEI. This CDR3 is built from 13 residues.

In DNA form, the CDR3 reads TGTGCCAGCAGTTCATCCCGGGACAGTTACAATGAGCAGTTCTTC. It translates to CASSSSRDSYNEQFF. The rearrangement uses TRBV27 and TRBJ2-1; TRBD1 agrees at 7 bases. The CDR3 has 15 residues. With V trimmed by 4 bases and J by 4 bases, 7 bases remained unmatched. Germline V CDR1 and CDR2: MNHEY, SMNVEV (reference sequence).

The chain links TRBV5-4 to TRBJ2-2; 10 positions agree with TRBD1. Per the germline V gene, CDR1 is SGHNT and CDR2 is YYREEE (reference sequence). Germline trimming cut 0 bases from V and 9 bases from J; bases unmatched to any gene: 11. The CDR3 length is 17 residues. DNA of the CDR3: TGTGCCAGCAGCTTGGGGCCGGGACAGGGGCCCCACCGGGAGCTGTTTTTT. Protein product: CASSLGPGQGPHRELFF.

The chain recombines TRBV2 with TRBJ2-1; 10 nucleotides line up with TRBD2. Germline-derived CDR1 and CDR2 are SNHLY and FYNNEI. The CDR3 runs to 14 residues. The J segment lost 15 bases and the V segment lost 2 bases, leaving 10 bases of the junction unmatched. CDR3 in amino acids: CASSETGAGGPPFF. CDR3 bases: TGTGCCAGCAGTGAAACAGGAGCGGGAGGGCCTCCGTTCTTC.

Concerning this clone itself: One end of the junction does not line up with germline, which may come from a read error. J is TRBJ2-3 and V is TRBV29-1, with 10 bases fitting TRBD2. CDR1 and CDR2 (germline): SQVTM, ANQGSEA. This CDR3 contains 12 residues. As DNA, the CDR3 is TGTGGCGGGACTAGCGGCACAGATACGCAGTATTTT. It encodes CGGTSGTDTQYF.

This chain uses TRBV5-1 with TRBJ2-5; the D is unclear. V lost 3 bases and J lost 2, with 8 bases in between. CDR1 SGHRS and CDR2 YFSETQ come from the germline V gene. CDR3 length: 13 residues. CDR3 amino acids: CASSYPGQETQYF. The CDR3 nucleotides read TGCGCCAGCAGCTACCCGGGTCAAGAGACCCAGTACTTC.

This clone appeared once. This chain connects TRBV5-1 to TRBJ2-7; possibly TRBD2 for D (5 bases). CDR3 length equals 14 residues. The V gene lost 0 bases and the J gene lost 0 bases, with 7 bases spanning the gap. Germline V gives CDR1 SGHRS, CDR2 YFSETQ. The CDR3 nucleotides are TGCGCCAGCAGCTTGGGAGGGTACTCCTACGAGCAGTACTTC. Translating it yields CASSLGGYSYEQYF.

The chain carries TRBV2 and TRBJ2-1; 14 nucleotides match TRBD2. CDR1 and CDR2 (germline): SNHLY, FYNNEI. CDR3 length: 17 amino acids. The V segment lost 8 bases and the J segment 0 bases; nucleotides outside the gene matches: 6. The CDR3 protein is CASQTSGREISYNEQFF. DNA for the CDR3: TGTGCCAGCCAGACTAGCGGGAGGGAAATCTCCTACAATGAGCAGTTCTTC.

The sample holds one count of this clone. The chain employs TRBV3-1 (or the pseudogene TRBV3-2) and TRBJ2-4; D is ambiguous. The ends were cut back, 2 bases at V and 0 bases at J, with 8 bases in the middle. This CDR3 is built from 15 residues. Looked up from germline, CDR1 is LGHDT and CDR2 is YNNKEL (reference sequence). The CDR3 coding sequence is TGTGCCAGCAGCCAACCACATATAGCCAAAAACATTCAGTACTTC. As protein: CASSQPHIAKNIQYF.

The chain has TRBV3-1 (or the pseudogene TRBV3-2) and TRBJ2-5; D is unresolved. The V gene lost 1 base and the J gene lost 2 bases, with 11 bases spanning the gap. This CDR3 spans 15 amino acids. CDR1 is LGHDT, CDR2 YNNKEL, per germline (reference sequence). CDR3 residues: CASSQAGDSQETQYF. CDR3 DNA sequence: TGTGCCAGCAGCCAAGCCGGTGACTCTCAAGAGACCCAGTACTTC.

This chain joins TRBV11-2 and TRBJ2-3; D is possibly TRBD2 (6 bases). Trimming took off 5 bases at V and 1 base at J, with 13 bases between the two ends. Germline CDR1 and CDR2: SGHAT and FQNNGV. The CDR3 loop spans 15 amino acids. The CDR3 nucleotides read TGTGCCAGCAGCCTCCTGGGGGGTGGCACAGATACGCAGTATTTT. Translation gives CASSLLGGGTDTQYF.

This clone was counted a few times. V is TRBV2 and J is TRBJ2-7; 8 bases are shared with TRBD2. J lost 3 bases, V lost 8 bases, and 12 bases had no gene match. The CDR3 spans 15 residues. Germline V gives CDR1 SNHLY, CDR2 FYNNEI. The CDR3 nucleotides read TGTGCCAGCTCGCGATTAGCGGGACCGAACTACGAGCAGTACTTC. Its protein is CASSRLAGPNYEQYF.

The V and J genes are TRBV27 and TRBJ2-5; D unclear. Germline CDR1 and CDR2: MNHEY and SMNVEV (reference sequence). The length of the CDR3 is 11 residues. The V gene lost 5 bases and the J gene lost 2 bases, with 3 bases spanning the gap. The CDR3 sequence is CASSHQETQYF. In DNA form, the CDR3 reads TGTGCCAGCAGTCATCAAGAGACCCAGTACTTC.

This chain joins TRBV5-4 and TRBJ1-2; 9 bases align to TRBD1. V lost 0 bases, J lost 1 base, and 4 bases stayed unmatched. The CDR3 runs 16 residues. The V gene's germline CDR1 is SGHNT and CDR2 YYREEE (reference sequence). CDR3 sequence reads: CASSLGAGQGNYGYTF. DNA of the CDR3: TGTGCCAGCAGCTTGGGCGCGGGACAGGGTAACTATGGCTACACCTTC.

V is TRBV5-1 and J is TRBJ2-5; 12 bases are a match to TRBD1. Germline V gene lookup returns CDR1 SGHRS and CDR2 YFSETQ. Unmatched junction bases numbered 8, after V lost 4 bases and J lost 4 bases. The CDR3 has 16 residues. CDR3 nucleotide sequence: TGCGCCAGCAGCACTCCGGGACAGGGGGCACGAGAGACCCAGTACTTC. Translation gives CASSTPGQGARETQYF.

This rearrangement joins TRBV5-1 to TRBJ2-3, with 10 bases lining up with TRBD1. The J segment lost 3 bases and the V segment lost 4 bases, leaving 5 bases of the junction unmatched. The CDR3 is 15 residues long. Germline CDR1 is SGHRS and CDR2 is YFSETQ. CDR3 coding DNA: TGCGCCAGCAGCCACAGGACAGGGGGGACAGATACGCAGTATTTT. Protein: CASSHRTGGTDTQYF.

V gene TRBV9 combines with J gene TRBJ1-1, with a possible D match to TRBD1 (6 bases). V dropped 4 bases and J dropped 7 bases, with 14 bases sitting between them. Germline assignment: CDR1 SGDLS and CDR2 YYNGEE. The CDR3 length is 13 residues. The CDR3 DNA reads TGTGCCAGCAGCCCCCGGCAGGGGAATGAAGCTTTCTTT. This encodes CASSPRQGNEAFF.

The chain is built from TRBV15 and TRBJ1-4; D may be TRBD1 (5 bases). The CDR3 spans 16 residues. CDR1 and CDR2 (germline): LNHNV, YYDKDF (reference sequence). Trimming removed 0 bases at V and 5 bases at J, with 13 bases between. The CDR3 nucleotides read TGTGCCACCAGCAGAGATCTCTGGGACTCAAATGAAAAACTGTTTTTT. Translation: CATSRDLWDSNEKLFF. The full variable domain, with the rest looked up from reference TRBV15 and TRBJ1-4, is DAMVIQNPRYQVTQFGKPVTLSCSQTLNHNVMYWYQQKSSQAPKLLFHYYDKDFNNEADTPDNFQSRRPNTSFCFLDIRSPGLGDTAMYLCATSRDLWDSNEKLFFGSGTQLSVL.

CDR3 sequence (DNA): TGTGCCAGCAGCTTAGCCTGGAGTGCCGGGGAGCTGTTTTTT. The encoded protein is CASSLAWSAGELFF. The chain employs TRBV7-9 and TRBJ2-2; D is unclear. CDR1 is SEHNR and CDR2 is FQNEAQ in the germline V gene (reference sequence). V was pared by 0 bases and J by 6 bases, with 8 bases between. This CDR3 spans 14 amino acids.

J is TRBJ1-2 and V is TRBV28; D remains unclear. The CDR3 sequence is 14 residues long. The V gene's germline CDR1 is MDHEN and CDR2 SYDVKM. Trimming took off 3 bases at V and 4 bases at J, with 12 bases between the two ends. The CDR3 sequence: CASSFLGAGYGYTF. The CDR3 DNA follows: TGTGCCAGCAGTTTTTTGGGCGCAGGCTATGGCTACACCTTC.

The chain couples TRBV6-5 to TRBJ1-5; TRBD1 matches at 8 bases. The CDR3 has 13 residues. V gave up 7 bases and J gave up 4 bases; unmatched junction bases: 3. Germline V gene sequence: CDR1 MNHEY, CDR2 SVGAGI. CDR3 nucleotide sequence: TGTGCCAGCACAGGGGGCGCAAATCAGCCCCAGCATTTT. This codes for CASTGGANQPQHF.

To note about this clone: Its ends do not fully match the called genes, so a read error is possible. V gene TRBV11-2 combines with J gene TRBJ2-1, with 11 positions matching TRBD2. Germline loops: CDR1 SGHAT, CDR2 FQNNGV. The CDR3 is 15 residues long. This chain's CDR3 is CASSLGVSGRAVWVF. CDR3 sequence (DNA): TGTGCCAGCAGCTTAGGGGTTAGCGGGAGGGCGGTTTGGGTCTTC.

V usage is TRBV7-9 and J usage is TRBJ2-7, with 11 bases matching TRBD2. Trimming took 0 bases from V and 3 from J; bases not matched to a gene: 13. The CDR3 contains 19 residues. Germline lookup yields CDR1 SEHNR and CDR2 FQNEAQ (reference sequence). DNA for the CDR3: TGTGCCAGCAGCTTAGCGTCTAGCGGGAGGAGAGGGACCAACTACGAGCAGTACTTC. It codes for CASSLASSGRRGTNYEQYF.

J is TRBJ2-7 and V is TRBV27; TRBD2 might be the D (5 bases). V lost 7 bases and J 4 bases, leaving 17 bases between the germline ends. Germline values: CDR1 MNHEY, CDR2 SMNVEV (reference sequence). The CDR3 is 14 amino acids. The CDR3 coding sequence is TGTGCCAGCACCGAAGGTGGGAGTCAGTACGAGCAGTACTTC. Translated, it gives CASTEGGSQYEQYF.

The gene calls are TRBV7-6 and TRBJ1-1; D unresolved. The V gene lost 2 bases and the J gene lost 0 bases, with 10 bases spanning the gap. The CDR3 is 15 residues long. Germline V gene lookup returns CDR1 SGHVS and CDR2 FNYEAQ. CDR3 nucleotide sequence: TGTGCCAGCAGCTTACGGGGAGTTATGAACACTGAAGCTTTCTTT. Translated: CASSLRGVMNTEAFF. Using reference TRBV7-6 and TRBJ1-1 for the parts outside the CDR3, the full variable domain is GAGVSQSPRYKVTKRGQDVALRCDPISGHVSLYWYRQALGQGPEFLTYFNYEAQQDKSGLPNDRFSAERPEGSISTLTIQRTEQRDSAMYRCASSLRGVMNTEAFFGQGTRLTVV.